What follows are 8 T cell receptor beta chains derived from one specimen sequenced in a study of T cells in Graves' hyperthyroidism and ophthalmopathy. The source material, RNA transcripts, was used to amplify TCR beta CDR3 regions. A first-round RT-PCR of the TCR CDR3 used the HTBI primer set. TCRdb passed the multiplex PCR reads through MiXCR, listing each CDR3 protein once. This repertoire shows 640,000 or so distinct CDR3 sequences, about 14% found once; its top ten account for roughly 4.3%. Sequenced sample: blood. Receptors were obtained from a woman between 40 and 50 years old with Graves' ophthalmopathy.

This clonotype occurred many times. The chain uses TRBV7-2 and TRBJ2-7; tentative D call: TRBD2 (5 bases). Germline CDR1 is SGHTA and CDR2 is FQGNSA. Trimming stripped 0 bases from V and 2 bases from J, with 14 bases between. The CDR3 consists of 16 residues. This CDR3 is CASSLAVGGPTYEQYF. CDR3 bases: TGTGCCAGCAGCTTAGCCGTCGGCGGGCCGACCTACGAGCAGTACTTC.

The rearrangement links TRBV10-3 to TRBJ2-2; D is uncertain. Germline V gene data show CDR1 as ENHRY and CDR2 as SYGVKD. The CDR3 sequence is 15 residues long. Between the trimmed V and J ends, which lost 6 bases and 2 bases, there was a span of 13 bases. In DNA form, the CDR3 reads TGTGCCATCAGAGAGGATGGAACTAACACCGGGGAGCTGTTTTTT. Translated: CAIREDGTNTGELFF.

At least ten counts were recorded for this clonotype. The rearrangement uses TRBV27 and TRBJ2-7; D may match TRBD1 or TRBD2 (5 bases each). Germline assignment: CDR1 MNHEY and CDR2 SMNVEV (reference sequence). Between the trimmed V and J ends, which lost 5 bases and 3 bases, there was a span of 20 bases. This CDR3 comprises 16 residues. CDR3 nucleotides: TGTGCCAGCAGTCCCCTCGGGGCCCGAAGGGGCTACGAGCAGTACTTC. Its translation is CASSPLGARRGYEQYF.

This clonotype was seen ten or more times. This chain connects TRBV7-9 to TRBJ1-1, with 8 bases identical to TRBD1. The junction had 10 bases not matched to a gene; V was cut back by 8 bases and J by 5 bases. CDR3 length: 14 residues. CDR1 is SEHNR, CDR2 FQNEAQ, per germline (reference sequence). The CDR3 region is CASASARGRTEAFF. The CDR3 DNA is TGTGCCAGCGCTTCGGCCAGGGGGCGAACTGAAGCTTTCTTT.

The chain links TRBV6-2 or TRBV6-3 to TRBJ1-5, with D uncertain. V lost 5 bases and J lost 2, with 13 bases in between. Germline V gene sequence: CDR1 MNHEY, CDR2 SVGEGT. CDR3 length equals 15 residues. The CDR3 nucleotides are TGTGCCAGCAGTCCCGCCGAGGGTGGCAATCAGCCCCAGCATTTT. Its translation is CASSPAEGGNQPQHF.

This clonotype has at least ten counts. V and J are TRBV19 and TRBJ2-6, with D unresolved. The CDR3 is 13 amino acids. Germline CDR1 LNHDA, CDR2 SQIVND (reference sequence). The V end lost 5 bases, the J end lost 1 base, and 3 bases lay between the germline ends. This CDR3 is CASSRSGANVLTF. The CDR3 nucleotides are TGTGCCAGTAGTCGGTCTGGGGCCAACGTCCTGACTTTC.

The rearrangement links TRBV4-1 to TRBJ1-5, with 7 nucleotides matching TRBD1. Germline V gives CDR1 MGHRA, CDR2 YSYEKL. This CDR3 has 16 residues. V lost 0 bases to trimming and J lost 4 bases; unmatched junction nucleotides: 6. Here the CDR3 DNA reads TGCGCCAGCAGCCAAGATGTGGGACAGCCAAATCAGCCCCAGCATTTT. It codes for CASSQDVGQPNQPQHF.

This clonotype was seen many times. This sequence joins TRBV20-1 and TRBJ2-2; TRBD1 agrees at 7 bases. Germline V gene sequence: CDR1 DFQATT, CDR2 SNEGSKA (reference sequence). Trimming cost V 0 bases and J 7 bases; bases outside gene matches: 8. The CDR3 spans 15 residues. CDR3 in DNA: TGCAGTGCTAGAGATCGTGGCAGGGGGAACGGGGAGCTGTTTTTT. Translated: CSARDRGRGNGELFF.